One sample yielded the 2 T cell receptor beta chains listed below, sequenced in a study of sequential checkpoint blockade in melanoma. Indicated treatment: randomized to nivolumab then ipilimumab (arm A) or the reverse (arm B). Assay used: immunoSEQ multiplex PCR; TCRdb lists only in-frame clones, some missing. The sample records about 13,000 clones, 76% being singletons. The starting material was CD8+ T cells sorted from blood (inferred from file names), obtained from a patient given nivolumab and ipilimumab in sequence. Source of these receptors: a human patient with melanoma. Some clones in this sample may be carry-over from other donors' samples.

The chain links TRBV19 to TRBJ1-5; no firm D call. This CDR3 contains 12 residues. The V end was cut by 5 bases, the J end by 10 bases, with 12 bases between. CDR1 is LNHDA and CDR2 is SQIVND in the germline V gene (reference sequence). CDR3 in DNA: TGTGCCAGTAGTCCTCGGGTCCAACCCCAGCATTTT. It is translated as CASSPRVQPQHF.

This chain uses TRBV25-1 with TRBJ2-2; 10 nucleotides match TRBD2. Germline loops: CDR1 MGHDK, CDR2 SYGVNS. The CDR3 totals 18 residues. J lost 2 bases, V lost 1 base, and 7 bases had no gene match. For the CDR3, the DNA is TGTGCCAGCAGTGAATTGAGTAGCGGGGGGCTAAACACCGGGGAGCTGTTTTTT. Translated, it gives CASSELSSGGLNTGELFF.